These 13 T cell receptor beta chains share one sample of origin, sequenced in a study of neurological immune-mediated disorders. TCRdb itself ran the 5' RACE reads through MiXCR, one entry per CDR3 protein. The sample includes 55,000 to 70,000 distinct CDR3 sequences, approximately 10% of them seen just once. Source material: PBMCs. These receptor sequences come from a man aged 60 to 69 in good health.

In this sample, this clonotype turned up many times. This sequence joins TRBV7-7 and TRBJ1-4; no firm D call. The V end lost 5 bases, the J end lost 3 bases, and 7 bases lay between the germline ends. Germline CDR1 is SSHAT and CDR2 is FNYEAQ (reference sequence). The CDR3 has 13 residues. In nucleotides, the CDR3 is TGTGCCAGCAGCACCGGGGCTAATGAAAAACTGTTTTTT. Translating gives CASSTGANEKLFF.

This clonotype has at least ten counts. The chain joins TRBV5-1 to TRBJ1-2; no definite D call. The V end was cut by 0 bases, the J end by 0 bases, with 12 bases between. Looked up from germline, CDR1 is SGHRS and CDR2 is YFSETQ. There are 16 residues in the CDR3. CDR3 residues: CASSLAPLRTNYGYTF. The CDR3 DNA reads as TGCGCCAGCAGCTTGGCCCCCCTTAGGACTAACTATGGCTACACCTTC. Based on the CDR3 plus reference TRBV5-1 and TRBJ1-2, the full variable domain is KAGVTQTPRYLIKTRGQQVTLSCSPISGHRSVSWYQQTPGQGLQFLFEYFSETQRNKGNFPGRFSGRQFSNSRSEMNVSTLELGDSALYLCASSLAPLRTNYGYTFGSGTRLTVV.

In this sample, this clonotype turned up many times. The V and J genes are TRBV20-1 and TRBJ1-1, with 9 positions matching TRBD1. Germline V lookup: CDR1 DFQATT, CDR2 SNEGSKA (reference sequence). This CDR3 is built from 13 residues. The trim removed 6 bases at V and 5 bases at J, leaving 7 bases unmatched. The CDR3 DNA is TGCAGTGCCCGAGACAGGGGGATGACTGAAGCTTTCTTT. Residues: CSARDRGMTEAFF.

At least ten counts were recorded for this clonotype. The chain is built from TRBV20-1 and TRBJ2-3; TRBD2 might be the D (6 bases). The CDR3 sequence is 16 residues long. With 3 bases removed from V and 1 base from J, the gap between germline ends came to 17 bases. Germline V CDR1 and CDR2: DFQATT, SNEGSKA (reference sequence). The CDR3 protein is CSARAGSRGGTDTQYF. In nucleotides, the CDR3 is TGCAGTGCTAGGGCAGGCTCGCGCGGGGGCACAGATACGCAGTATTTT.

This clonotype was observed many times. The chain combines TRBV20-1 with TRBJ2-5; TRBD1 or TRBD2 may be the D gene (6 bases each). Trimming cost V 0 bases and J 4 bases, with 12 bases left between them. CDR3 length: 14 residues. CDR1 and CDR2 (germline): DFQATT, SNEGSKA (reference sequence). CDR3 loop: CSARDVRGGETQYF. CDR3 nucleotide sequence: TGCAGTGCTAGAGATGTCAGGGGAGGAGAGACCCAGTACTTC.

In its sample, this clonotype was seen many times. The CDR3 spells CASSPLAPPKNIQYF. DNA for the CDR3: TGTGCCAGCTCACCTCTAGCGCCGCCCAAAAACATTCAGTACTTC. The V gene is TRBV18, the J gene TRBJ2-4, with D possibly being TRBD2 (6 bases). This CDR3 contains 15 residues. V dropped 3 bases and J dropped 2 bases, with 11 bases sitting between them. The germline gives CDR1 KGHSH, CDR2 LQKENI.

The chain uses TRBV30 and TRBJ2-1; 9 nucleotides align to TRBD2. Trimming removed 5 bases from V and 9 bases from J; junction bases left unmatched: 8. The CDR3 is 13 residues long. Looked up from germline, CDR1 is GTSNPN and CDR2 is SVGIG (reference sequence). The chain's CDR3 is CAWLGGGAGEQFF. The CDR3 DNA is TGTGCCTGGTTGGGCGGGGGGGCCGGTGAGCAGTTCTTC.

This clonotype came up many times. Germline and junction disagree at one end, which may indicate a read error. The chain uses TRBV7-9 and TRBJ2-1; the D is unclear. Germline-derived CDR1 and CDR2 are SEHNR and FQNEAQ (reference sequence). This CDR3 has 15 amino acids. This chain's CDR3 is CASSLAPASYNEQFF. In DNA, the CDR3 is TGTGCCAGCAGTTTAGCCCCGGCCAGTTACAATGAGCAGTTCTTC.

This clonotype has ten or more counts. CDR3 sequence reads: CASRQGGSGGSYNEQFF. CDR3 sequence (DNA): TGTGCCAGTCGACAGGGAGGAAGCGGGGGGTCCTACAATGAGCAGTTCTTC. This chain connects TRBV12-3 or TRBV12-4 to TRBJ2-1, with 9 bases aligning to TRBD2. This CDR3 spans 17 amino acids. The V segment lost 9 bases and the J segment 1 base; nucleotides outside the gene matches: 13.

This clonotype showed up many times. V is TRBV5-1 and J is TRBJ2-1; D gene ambiguous. The germline V and J ends were trimmed by 1 base and 6 bases, with 11 bases remaining between them. CDR3 length: 14 residues. Germline V lookup: CDR1 SGHRS, CDR2 YFSETQ. The CDR3 loop reads CASSLPLGLNEQFF. CDR3 nucleotide sequence: TGCGCCAGCAGCTTGCCACTCGGGCTCAATGAGCAGTTCTTC.

This rearrangement joins TRBV3-1 to TRBJ2-2, with D possibly called TRBD1 or TRBD2 (7 bases each). CDR1 LGHDT and CDR2 YNNKEL come from the germline V gene (reference sequence). CDR3 length equals 17 residues. The ends were cut back, 0 bases at V and 4 bases at J, with 15 bases in the middle. CDR3 nucleotides: TGTGCCAGCAGCCAAGATCCCCCAGGGGGGGGCACCGGGGAGCTGTTTTTT. Translating gives CASSQDPPGGGTGELFF.

This clonotype was counted many times. The rearrangement links TRBV6-6 to TRBJ2-3, with 9 bases identical to TRBD2. CDR1 and CDR2 (germline): MNHNY, SVGAGI (reference sequence). The V and J ends lost 2 bases and 3 bases, in that order; junction bases with no gene match: 6. The CDR3 loop spans 16 amino acids. CDR3 sequence (DNA): TGTGCCAGCAGTTACCCTCCTAGCGGGGTAACAGATACGCAGTATTTT. Translating gives CASSYPPSGVTDTQYF.

This clonotype was found a few times. This chain links TRBV7-2 with TRBJ2-7; D gene uncertain. Per germline, CDR1 SGHTA and CDR2 FQGNSA. The CDR3 spans 15 residues. Trimming shortened V by 5 bases and J by 3 bases, and 17 bases separated the two germline ends. CDR3 loop: CASSNPGRRVYEQYF. CDR3 nucleotides: TGTGCCAGCAGCAACCCGGGCCGACGAGTCTACGAGCAGTACTTC.